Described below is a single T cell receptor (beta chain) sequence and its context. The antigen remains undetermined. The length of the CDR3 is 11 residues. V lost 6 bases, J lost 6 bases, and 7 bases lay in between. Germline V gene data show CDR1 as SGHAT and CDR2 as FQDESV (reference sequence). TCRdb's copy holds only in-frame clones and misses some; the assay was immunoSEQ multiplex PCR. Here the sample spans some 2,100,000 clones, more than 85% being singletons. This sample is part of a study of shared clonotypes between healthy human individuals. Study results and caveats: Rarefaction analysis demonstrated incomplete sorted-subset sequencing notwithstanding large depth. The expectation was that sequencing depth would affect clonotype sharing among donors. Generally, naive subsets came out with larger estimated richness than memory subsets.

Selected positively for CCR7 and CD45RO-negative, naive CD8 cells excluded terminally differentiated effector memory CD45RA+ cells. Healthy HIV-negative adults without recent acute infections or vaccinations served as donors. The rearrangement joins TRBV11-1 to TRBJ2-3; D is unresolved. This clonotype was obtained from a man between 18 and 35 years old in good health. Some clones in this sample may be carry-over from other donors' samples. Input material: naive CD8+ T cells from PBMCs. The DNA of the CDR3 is TGTGCCAGCAGTTCTGCCGATACGCAGTATTTT. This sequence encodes CASSSADTQYF.